The 5 T cell receptor beta chains presented below share a single source sample, sequenced in a study of T cell changes during pregnancy in multiple sclerosis. The protocol was immunoSEQ multiplex PCR, while the TCRdb copy is restricted to in-frame clones and leaves out a portion. The repertoire holds some 47,000 clones, with 96% as singletons. Here the sequenced sample was peripheral blood, taken in the second trimester of pregnancy. These receptors were taken from a female donor with multiple sclerosis, enrolled in a pregnancy study.

V and J are TRBV6-4 and TRBJ2-7; D is possibly TRBD2 (5 bases). This CDR3 has 18 residues. The germline V and J ends were trimmed by 8 bases and 3 bases, with 29 bases remaining between them. Per germline, CDR1 MRHNA and CDR2 SNTAGT. CDR3 protein: CASRPPLVGSRGFYEQYF. The CDR3 coding sequence is TGTGCCAGCCGGCCTCCTCTTGTCGGGTCCCGGGGTTTCTACGAGCAGTACTTC.

V usage is TRBV7-8 and J usage is TRBJ2-1; weak D call: TRBD2 (7 bases). From germline, CDR1 is SGHVS and CDR2 FQNEAQ. Trimming shortened V by 1 base and J by 1 base, and 11 bases separated the two germline ends. There are 16 residues in the CDR3. CDR3 protein: CASSLGGGTSYNEQFF. The CDR3 DNA reads as TGTGCCAGCAGCTTAGGGGGAGGGACATCCTACAATGAGCAGTTCTTC.

The chain combines TRBV5-1 with TRBJ2-5; D may be TRBD2 (5 bases). Between the trimmed V and J ends, which lost 5 bases and 4 bases, there was a span of 18 bases. Germline CDR1 and CDR2: SGHRS and YFSETQ. The CDR3 sequence is 15 residues long. CDR3 protein: CASSWRATAPETQYF. CDR3 sequence (DNA): TGCGCCAGCAGTTGGCGGGCCACCGCACCAGAGACCCAGTACTTC.

The rearrangement uses TRBV4-1 and TRBJ2-6; possibly TRBD2 for D (6 bases). Trimming stripped 0 bases from V and 1 base from J, with 10 bases between. Germline values: CDR1 MGHRA, CDR2 YSYEKL. The CDR3 loop spans 17 amino acids. The CDR3 DNA sequence: TGCGCCAGCAGCCAAGATGGGGAGGCTTCTGGGGCCAACGTCCTGACTTTC. This sequence encodes CASSQDGEASGANVLTF.

The chain links TRBV18 to TRBJ1-2; 10 nucleotides line up with TRBD1. This CDR3 comprises 13 residues. CDR1 is KGHSH and CDR2 is LQKENI in the germline V gene. Losses at the gene ends were 2 bases for V and 8 bases for J; bases not matched to a gene: 2. As DNA, the CDR3 is TGTGCCAGCTCACCAGACAGGGGGCAAGGCTACACCTTC. Translated, it gives CASSPDRGQGYTF.